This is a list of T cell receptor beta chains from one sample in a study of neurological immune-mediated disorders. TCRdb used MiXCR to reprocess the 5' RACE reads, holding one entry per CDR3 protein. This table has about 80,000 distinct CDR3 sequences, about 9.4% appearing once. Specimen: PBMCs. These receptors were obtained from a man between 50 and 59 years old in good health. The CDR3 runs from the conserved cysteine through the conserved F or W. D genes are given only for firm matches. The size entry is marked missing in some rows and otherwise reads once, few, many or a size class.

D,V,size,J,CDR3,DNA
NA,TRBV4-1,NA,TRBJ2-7,CASSQEWGQTYEQYF,TGCGCCAGCAGCCAAGAGTGGGGGCAGACCTACGAGCAGTACTTC
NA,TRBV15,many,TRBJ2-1,CATSRDYEGRGSYNEQFF,TGTGCCACCAGCAGAGATTACGAGGGCAGGGGATCCTACAATGAGCAGTTCTTC
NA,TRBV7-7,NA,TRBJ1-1,CASSPGENTEAFF,TGTGCCAGCAGCCCGGGAGAAAACACTGAAGCTTTCTTT
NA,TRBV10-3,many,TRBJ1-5,CATQDGSSNQPQHF,TGTGCCACCCAGGACGGAAGTAGCAATCAGCCCCAGCATTTT
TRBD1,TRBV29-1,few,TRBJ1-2,CSVRDRASHGYTF,TGCAGCGTCCGGGACAGGGCATCGCATGGCTACACCTTC
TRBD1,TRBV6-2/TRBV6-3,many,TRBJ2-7,CASSSELHQGQGFYEQYF,TGTGCCAGCAGTTCTGAACTTCACCAGGGACAGGGCTTCTACGAGCAGTACTTC
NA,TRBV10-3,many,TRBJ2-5,CATGSAETQYF,TGTGCCACAGGGAGCGCAGAGACCCAGTACTTC
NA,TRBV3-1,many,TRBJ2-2,CASSQSYTGELFF,TGTGCCAGCAGCCAATCGTACACCGGGGAGCTGTTTTTT
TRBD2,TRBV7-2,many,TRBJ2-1,CASSFLAGRRGEQFF,TGTGCCAGCAGCTTCCTAGCGGGGAGGAGGGGTGAGCAGTTCTTC
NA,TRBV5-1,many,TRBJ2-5,CASSFLSASETQYF,TGCGCCAGCAGCTTTCTCAGCGCATCCGAGACCCAGTACTTC
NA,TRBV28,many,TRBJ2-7,CASTSAGQIYEQYF,TGTGCCAGCACGTCAGCTGGGCAGATCTACGAGCAGTACTTC
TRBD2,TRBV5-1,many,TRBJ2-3,CASSPPGGTDTQYF,TGCGCCAGCAGCCCGCCGGGAGGAACCGATACGCAGTATTTT
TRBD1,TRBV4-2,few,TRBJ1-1,CASSSGQVNTEAFF,TGTGCCAGCAGCTCTGGACAGGTGAACACTGAAGCTTTCTTT
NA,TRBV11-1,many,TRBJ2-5,CASSPGLTQETQYF,TGTGCCAGCAGCCCCGGGCTAACCCAAGAGACCCAGTACTTC
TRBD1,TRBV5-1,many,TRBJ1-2,CASSLAGGYGYTF,TGCGCCAGCAGCTTAGCAGGGGGCTATGGCTACACCTTC
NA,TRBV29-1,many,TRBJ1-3,CSVAVSGNTIYF,TGCAGCGTTGCCGTCTCTGGAAACACCATATATTTT
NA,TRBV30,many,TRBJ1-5,CAWSVQDNQPQHF,TGTGCCTGGAGTGTCCAGGACAATCAGCCCCAGCATTTT
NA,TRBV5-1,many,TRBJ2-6,CASSQDRTGANVLTF,TGCGCCAGCAGCCAGGACAGAACTGGGGCCAACGTCCTGACTTTC
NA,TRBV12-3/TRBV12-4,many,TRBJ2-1,CASSLPVGNEQFF,TGTGCCAGCAGTCTCCCAGTGGGCAATGAGCAGTTCTTC
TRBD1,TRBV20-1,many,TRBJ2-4,CSARDRGRVKNIQYF,TGCAGTGCTAGAGACAGGGGGCGGGTCAAAAACATTCAGTACTTC
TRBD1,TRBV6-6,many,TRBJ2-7,CASSYPTGTPYEQYF,TGTGCCAGCAGTTACCCGACAGGGACCCCCTACGAGCAGTACTTC
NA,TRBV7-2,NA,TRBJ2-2,CASSLALAIDQGRGGELFF,TGTGCCAGCAGCTTAGCACTTGCTATCGACCAGGGGAGAGGTGGTGAGCTGTTTTTT
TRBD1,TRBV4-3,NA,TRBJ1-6,CASSRRPGQGAGMNNSPLHF,TGCGCCAGCAGCCGGAGGCCGGGACAGGGGGCAGGGATGAATAATTCACCCCTCCACTTT
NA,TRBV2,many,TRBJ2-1,CASRGGARAAEQFF,TGTGCCAGCAGAGGGGGGGCTAGGGCGGCTGAGCAGTTCTTC
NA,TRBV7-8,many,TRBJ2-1,CASLTPYGGSYNEQFF,TGTGCCAGCCTCACCCCGTATGGGGGATCCTACAATGAGCAGTTCTTC
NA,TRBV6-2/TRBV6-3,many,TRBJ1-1,CASSSPEHTEAFF,TGTGCCAGCAGCTCCCCTGAGCACACTGAAGCTTTCTTT